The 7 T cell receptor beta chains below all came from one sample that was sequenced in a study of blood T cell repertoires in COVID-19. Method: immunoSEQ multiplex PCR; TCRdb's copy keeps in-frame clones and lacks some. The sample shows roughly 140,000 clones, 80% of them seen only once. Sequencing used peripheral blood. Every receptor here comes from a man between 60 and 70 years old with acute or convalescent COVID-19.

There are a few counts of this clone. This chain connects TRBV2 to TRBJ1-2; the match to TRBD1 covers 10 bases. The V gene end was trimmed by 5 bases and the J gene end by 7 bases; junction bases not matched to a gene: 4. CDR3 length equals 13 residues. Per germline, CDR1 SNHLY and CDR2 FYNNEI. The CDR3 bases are TGTGCCAGCAGTACCGGGACAGGGGCTGGCTACACCTTC. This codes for CASSTGTGAGYTF.

The CDR3 loop is CASSYQPAGEQFF. DNA for the CDR3: TGTGCCAGCAGTTACCAACCCGCCGGGGAGCAGTTCTTC. V usage is TRBV6-5 and J usage is TRBJ2-1; D gene unclear. The CDR3 runs to 13 residues. V shed 2 bases and J shed 10 bases, with 12 bases lying between them. Germline-derived CDR1 and CDR2 are MNHEY and SVGAGI.

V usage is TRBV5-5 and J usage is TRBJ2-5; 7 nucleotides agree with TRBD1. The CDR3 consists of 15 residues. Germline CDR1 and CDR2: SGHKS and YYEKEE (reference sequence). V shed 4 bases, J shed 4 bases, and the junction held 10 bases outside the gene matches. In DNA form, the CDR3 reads TGTGCCAGCAGCCTTCGACAGGGTCAGGGAGAGACCCAGTACTTC. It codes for CASSLRQGQGETQYF.

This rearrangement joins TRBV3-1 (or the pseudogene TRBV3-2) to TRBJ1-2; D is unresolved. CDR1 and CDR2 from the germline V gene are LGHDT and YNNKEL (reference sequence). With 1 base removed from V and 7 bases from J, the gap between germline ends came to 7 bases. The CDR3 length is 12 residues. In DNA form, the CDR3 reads TGTGCCAGCAGCCAAGTTCCGGGTGGCTACACCTTC. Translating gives CASSQVPGGYTF.

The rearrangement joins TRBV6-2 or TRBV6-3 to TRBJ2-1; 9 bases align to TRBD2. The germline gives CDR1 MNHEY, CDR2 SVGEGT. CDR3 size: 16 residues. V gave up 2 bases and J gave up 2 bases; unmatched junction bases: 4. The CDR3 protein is CASSYNRLAAYNEQFF. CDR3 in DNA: TGTGCCAGCAGTTACAACCGACTAGCGGCCTACAATGAGCAGTTCTTC.

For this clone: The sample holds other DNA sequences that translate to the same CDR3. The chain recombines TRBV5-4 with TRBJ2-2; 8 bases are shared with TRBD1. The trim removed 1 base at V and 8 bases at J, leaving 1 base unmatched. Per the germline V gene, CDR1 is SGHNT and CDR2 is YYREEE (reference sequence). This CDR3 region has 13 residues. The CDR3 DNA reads TGTGCCAGCAGCTTGCAGGGGGCGGGGGAGCTGTTTTTT. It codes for CASSLQGAGELFF.

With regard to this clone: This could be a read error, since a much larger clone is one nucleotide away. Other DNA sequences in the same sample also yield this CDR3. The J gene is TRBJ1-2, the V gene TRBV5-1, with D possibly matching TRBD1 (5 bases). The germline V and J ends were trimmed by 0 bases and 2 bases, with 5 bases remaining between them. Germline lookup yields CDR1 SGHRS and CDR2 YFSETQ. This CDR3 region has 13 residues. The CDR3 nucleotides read TGCGCCAGCAGCTTGGGACAGAACTATGGCTACACCTTC. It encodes CASSLGQNYGYTF.